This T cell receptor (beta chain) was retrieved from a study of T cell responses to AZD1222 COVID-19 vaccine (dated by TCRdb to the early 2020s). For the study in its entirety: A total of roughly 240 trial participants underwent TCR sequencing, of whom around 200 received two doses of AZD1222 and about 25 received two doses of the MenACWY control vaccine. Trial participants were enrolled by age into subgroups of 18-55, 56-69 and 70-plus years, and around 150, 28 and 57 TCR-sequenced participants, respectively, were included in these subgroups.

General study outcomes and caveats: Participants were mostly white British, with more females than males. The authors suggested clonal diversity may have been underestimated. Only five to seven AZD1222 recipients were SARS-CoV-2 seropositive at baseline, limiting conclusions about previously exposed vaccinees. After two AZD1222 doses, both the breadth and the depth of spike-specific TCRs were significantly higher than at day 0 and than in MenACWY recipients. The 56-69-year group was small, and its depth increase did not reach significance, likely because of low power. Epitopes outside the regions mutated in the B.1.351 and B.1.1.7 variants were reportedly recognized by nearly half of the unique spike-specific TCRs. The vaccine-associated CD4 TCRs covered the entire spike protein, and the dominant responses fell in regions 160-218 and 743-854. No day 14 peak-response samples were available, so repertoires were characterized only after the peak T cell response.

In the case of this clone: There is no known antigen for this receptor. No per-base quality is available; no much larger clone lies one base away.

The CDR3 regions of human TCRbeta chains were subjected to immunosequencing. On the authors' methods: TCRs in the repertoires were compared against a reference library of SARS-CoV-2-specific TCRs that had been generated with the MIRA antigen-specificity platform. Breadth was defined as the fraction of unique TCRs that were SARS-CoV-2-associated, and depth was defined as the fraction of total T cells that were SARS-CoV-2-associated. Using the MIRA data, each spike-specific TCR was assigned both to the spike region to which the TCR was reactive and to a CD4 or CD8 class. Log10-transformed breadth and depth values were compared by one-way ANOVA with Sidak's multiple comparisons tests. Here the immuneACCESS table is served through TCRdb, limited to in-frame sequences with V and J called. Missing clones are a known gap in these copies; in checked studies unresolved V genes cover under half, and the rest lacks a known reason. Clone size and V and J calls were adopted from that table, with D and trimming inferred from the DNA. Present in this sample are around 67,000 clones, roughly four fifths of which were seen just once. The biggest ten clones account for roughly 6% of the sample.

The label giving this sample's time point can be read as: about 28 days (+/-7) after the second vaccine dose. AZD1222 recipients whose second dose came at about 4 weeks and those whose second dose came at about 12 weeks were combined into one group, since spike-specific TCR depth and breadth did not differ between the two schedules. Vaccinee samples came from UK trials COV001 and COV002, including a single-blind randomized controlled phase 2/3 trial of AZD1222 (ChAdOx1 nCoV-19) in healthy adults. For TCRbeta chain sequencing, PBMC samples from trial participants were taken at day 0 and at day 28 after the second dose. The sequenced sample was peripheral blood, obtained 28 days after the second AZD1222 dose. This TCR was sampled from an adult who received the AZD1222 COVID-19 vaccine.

The sequence in DNA is TGTGCCAGTAGTCCGGACAGGGCGCATCCCTATTACGAGCAGTACTTC. The resulting protein is CASSPDRAHPYYEQYF. The chain links TRBV19 with TRBJ2-7, with 8 junctional bases fitting TRBD1. V is pruned by 5 bases and J by 4 bases, leaving 13 bases of the junction without a gene match. There are 16 amino acids in the CDR3, from cysteine to phenylalanine inclusive. Only the CDR3 region is kept as DNA, spanning 48 bases read in frame from base 1. CDR1 and CDR2 are drawn from the germline V gene (reference sequence): LNHDA, SQIVND. Supplemented by the reference TRBV19 and TRBJ2-7 proteins around the CDR3, the complete variable domain is DGGITQSPKYLFRKEGQNVTLSCEQNLNHDAMYWYRQDPGQGLRLIYYSQIVNDFQKGDIAEGYSVSREKKESFPLTVTSAQKNPTAFYLCASSPDRAHPYYEQYFGPGTRLTVT.